The rows below give T cell receptor beta chains drawn from one sample of a study of spatial heterogeneity in lung cancer. TCRdb reprocessed the 5' RACE reads with MiXCR, giving one entry per CDR3 protein. The table lists 24,000 or so distinct CDR3 sequences, less than 3.5% of them singletons. Sequencing used PBMCs, obtained at surgery. The receptors were sampled from a female donor with early-stage non-small cell lung cancer. Each CDR3 is given with its conserved first and last residue. A D gene is named only where the DNA matches it firmly. Expanded clones are given a class, and other clones once, few, many or no size at all.

d_call,clone_size,v_call,j_call,cdr3_aa,cdr3_nt
NA,many,TRBV6-1,TRBJ2-6,CASSEALGTVSGANVLTF,TGTGCCAGCAGTGAAGCGTTAGGCACCGTCTCTGGGGCCAACGTCCTGACTTTC
NA,many,TRBV6-6,TRBJ1-4,CASSYSGTSNEKLFF,TGTGCCAGCAGTTATTCCGGGACTTCGAATGAAAAACTGTTTTTT
TRBD2,many,TRBV5-1,TRBJ2-5,CASSPRSGNRETQYF,TGCGCCAGCAGCCCCCGGAGCGGGAATCGAGAGACCCAGTACTTC
NA,many,TRBV29-1,TRBJ1-2,CSVLPPTGSYGYTF,TGCAGCGTTCTCCCGCCTACAGGGTCCTATGGCTACACCTTC
NA,many,TRBV5-5,TRBJ1-1,CASSLGSGTEAFF,TGTGCCAGCAGTTTGGGCTCTGGGACTGAAGCTTTCTTT
TRBD2,medium-sized,TRBV4-1,TRBJ2-7,CASSHYLSGTSGAKEQYF,TGCGCCAGCAGCCACTACCTTTCAGGGACTAGCGGCGCGAAAGAGCAGTACTTC
NA,many,TRBV14,TRBJ1-2,CASSQGRGDGYTF,TGTGCCAGCAGCCAAGGTCGGGGAGATGGCTACACCTTC
NA,many,TRBV25-1,TRBJ1-4,CASRDSPNEKLFF,TGTGCCAGCAGGGACAGCCCTAATGAAAAACTGTTTTTT
NA,many,TRBV5-1,TRBJ1-2,CASSGDRLNYGYTF,TGCGCCAGCAGCGGGGACCGGCTCAACTATGGCTACACCTTC
TRBD1,many,TRBV19,TRBJ1-5,CASRQDRGRQPQHF,TGTGCCAGTAGGCAGGACAGGGGACGTCAGCCCCAGCATTTT
NA,NA,TRBV6-1,TRBJ2-7,CASSEIGGGSYEQYF,TGTGCCAGCAGTGAAATCGGGGGAGGAAGCTACGAGCAGTACTTC
NA,NA,TRBV4-1,TRBJ2-7,CASSQGPRDGYEQYF,TGCGCCAGCAGCCAAGGTCCCCGGGACGGCTACGAGCAGTACTTC
TRBD2,many,TRBV19,TRBJ2-1,CASSINLVLAERPYNEQFF,TGTGCCAGTAGTATAAATTTGGTCCTAGCGGAAAGGCCCTACAATGAGCAGTTCTTC
TRBD1,few,TRBV19,TRBJ2-7,CASSMPGQEHYEQYF,TGTGCCAGTAGTATGCCCGGACAGGAACACTACGAGCAGTACTTC
NA,medium-sized,TRBV11-2,TRBJ2-4,CASSLALAKNIQYF,TGTGCCAGCAGCTTAGCCCTAGCCAAAAACATTCAGTACTTC
NA,many,TRBV28,TRBJ2-1,CASSLQGTLYNEQFF,TGTGCCAGCAGTTTACAGGGGACCCTTTACAATGAGCAGTTCTTC
NA,few,TRBV12-3/TRBV12-4,TRBJ2-7,CASSPRAWGVRYEQYF,TGTGCCAGCAGCCCCCGGGCGTGGGGGGTTAGATACGAGCAGTACTTC
NA,many,TRBV7-2,TRBJ2-5,CASSGTDQETQYF,TGTGCCAGCAGCGGGACTGACCAAGAGACCCAGTACTTC
TRBD1,many,TRBV7-6,TRBJ2-7,CASSLKTGRSYEQYF,TGTGCCAGCAGCCTAAAGACAGGGCGCTCCTACGAGCAGTACTTC
NA,many,TRBV7-9,TRBJ1-2,CASSLGANYESYTF,TGTGCCAGCAGCTTAGGGGCGAATTATGAGAGCTACACCTTC
TRBD1,many,TRBV5-5,TRBJ2-1,CASRAGGAGFGEQFF,TGTGCCAGCAGGGCAGGGGGCGCAGGGTTTGGTGAGCAGTTCTTC
NA,many,TRBV10-2,TRBJ2-1,CASSEPREQFF,TGCGCCAGCAGTGAGCCGAGGGAGCAGTTCTTC
TRBD1,many,TRBV9,TRBJ1-2,CASSTHARQGADGYTF,TGTGCCAGCAGCACTCACGCGAGACAGGGGGCCGATGGCTACACCTTC
NA,medium-sized,TRBV28,TRBJ2-4,CASETARGSKNIQYF,TGTGCCAGCGAGACAGCTCGCGGGTCCAAAAACATTCAGTACTTC
TRBD2,few,TRBV7-3,TRBJ2-3,CASSHGTSENTDTQYF,TGTGCCAGCAGCCACGGGACTAGCGAGAACACAGATACGCAGTATTTT
NA,many,TRBV7-3,TRBJ1-1,CASSLLGRTEAFF,TGTGCCAGCAGCTTACTCGGGCGGACTGAAGCTTTCTTT
NA,many,TRBV25-1,TRBJ2-7,CASRLGSNEQYF,TGTGCCAGCCGACTAGGAAGTAACGAGCAGTACTTC
NA,many,TRBV21-1,TRBJ2-5,CASSKEFGLKGGGTQYF,TGTGCCAGCAGCAAAGAGTTCGGTCTGAAGGGAGGCGGGACCCAGTACTTC
TRBD2,many,TRBV7-2,TRBJ2-1,CASSPGLAGGMNEQFF,TGTGCCAGCAGCCCAGGGCTAGCGGGAGGAATGAATGAGCAGTTCTTC
TRBD1,NA,TRBV12-3/TRBV12-4,TRBJ1-2,CASSSPGQGIYGYTF,TGTGCCAGCAGTTCCCCCGGACAGGGTATCTATGGCTACACCTTC
NA,many,TRBV4-1,TRBJ1-6,CASSQVFGLTAYNSPLHF,TGCGCCAGCAGCCAAGTCTTTGGCCTGACAGCTTATAATTCACCCCTCCACTTT
NA,many,TRBV20-1,TRBJ2-6,CSADPSGIGPGANVLTF,TGCAGTGCTGACCCCTCGGGCATCGGGCCCGGGGCCAACGTCCTGACTTTC
NA,many,TRBV11-2,TRBJ2-7,CASSRQATYEQYF,TGTGCCAGCAGCCGCCAGGCAACCTACGAGCAGTACTTC
TRBD2,many,TRBV20-1,TRBJ2-7,CTARRGGLAGPYEQYF,TGCACCGCTAGAAGGGGGGGACTAGCGGGACCCTACGAGCAGTACTTC
NA,many,TRBV7-2,TRBJ2-7,CATRPYEQYF,TGTGCCACCAGACCCTACGAGCAGTACTTC
NA,many,TRBV5-6,TRBJ2-5,CASSPRWGETQYF,TGTGCCAGCAGCCCGCGGTGGGGAGAGACCCAGTACTTC
NA,many,TRBV6-1,TRBJ1-1,CASSEWTEAFF,TGTGCCAGCAGTGAATGGACTGAAGCTTTCTTT
NA,few,TRBV2,TRBJ2-1,CASSGSGGSYNEQFF,TGTGCCAGCAGTGGTAGCGGAGGCTCCTACAATGAGCAGTTCTTC
NA,many,TRBV3-1,TRBJ2-7,CASSLSWEQYF,TGTGCCAGCAGCCTATCTTGGGAGCAGTACTTC
TRBD2,many,TRBV15,TRBJ2-3,CATSTIAGADNTDTQYF,TGTGCCACCAGCACGATAGCGGGAGCCGATAACACAGATACGCAGTATTTT
NA,many,TRBV30,TRBJ2-4,CAWSKQQVAKNIQYF,TGTGCCTGGAGTAAACAACAGGTAGCCAAAAACATTCAGTACTTC
NA,many,TRBV5-1,TRBJ2-7,CASSLNGGPYEQYF,TGCGCCAGCAGCTTGAACGGGGGTCCCTACGAGCAGTACTTC
NA,many,TRBV4-1,TRBJ2-4,CASSQEEQGIQYF,TGCGCCAGCAGCCAAGAAGAGCAGGGCATTCAGTACTTC
TRBD2,many,TRBV4-1,TRBJ2-4,CASSHLLAGEINIQYF,TGCGCCAGCAGCCATCTACTAGCGGGAGAGATAAACATTCAGTACTTC